These 14 T cell receptor beta chains originate from one sample sequenced in a study of T cell responses to AZD1222 COVID-19 vaccine. Sequencing was performed with immunoSEQ multiplex PCR; in TCRdb, only in-frame clones are kept and a portion is missing. The sample has some 190,000 clones, 85% to 95% seen once. This sample comprised peripheral blood, obtained 28 days after the second AZD1222 dose. These receptors all stem from an adult who received the AZD1222 COVID-19 vaccine.

V usage is TRBV28 and J usage is TRBJ1-4; D unclear. There are 12 residues in the CDR3. Germline V lookup: CDR1 MDHEN, CDR2 SYDVKM. V was pared by 6 bases and J by 8 bases, with 10 bases between. CDR3 coding DNA: TGTGCCAGCAGACGCTCGGAAGAAAAACTGTTTTTT. It yields the protein CASRRSEEKLFF.

This sequence joins TRBV10-3 and TRBJ2-1; D possibly corresponds to TRBD2 (8 bases). The CDR3 is made up of 15 amino acids. The germline V gene has CDR1 ENHRY and CDR2 SYGVKD. The V and J ends lost 1 base and 9 bases respectively, with 16 bases between them. CDR3 in DNA: TGTGCCATCAGTGAGTTCGGCGGGAGGACAGGTGAGCAGTTCTTC. Translation: CAISEFGGRTGEQFF.

The chain couples TRBV6-5 to TRBJ1-6; TRBD1 aligns across 7 bases. The CDR3 spans 15 residues. Germline V gene lookup returns CDR1 MNHEY and CDR2 SVGAGI. V dropped 5 bases and J dropped 6; count of bases not matched to a gene: 7. The DNA of the CDR3 is TGTGCCAGCAGTAAGAGTGAGGGGGCTAATTCACCCCTCCACTTT. This encodes CASSKSEGANSPLHF.

The V and J genes are TRBV24-1 and TRBJ1-2, with a tentative D call TRBD1 (5 bases). V gave up 5 bases and J gave up 4 bases, with 19 bases separating them. The CDR3 has 16 residues. Germline V gene data show CDR1 as KGHDR and CDR2 as SFDVKD. The CDR3 coding sequence is TGTGCCACCAGTGGCTCACTGGGGGAAGGAGTCTATGGCTACACCTTC. The encoded protein is CATSGSLGEGVYGYTF.

The V and J genes are TRBV7-6 and TRBJ2-3; possible D gene TRBD2, 6 bases. Trimming stripped 1 base from V and 0 bases from J, with 11 bases between. CDR1 SGHVS and CDR2 FNYEAQ come from the germline V gene. CDR3 length: 16 amino acids. The CDR3 DNA sequence: TGTGCCAGCAGCTTAGGTGTAGCGGCTAGCACAGATACGCAGTATTTT. Its protein product is CASSLGVAASTDTQYF.

The chain employs TRBV28 and TRBJ2-5; the D gene is possibly TRBD1 (6 bases). V gave up 6 bases and J gave up 0 bases, with 8 bases separating them. The V gene's germline CDR1 is MDHEN and CDR2 SYDVKM. The CDR3 has 13 amino acids. The CDR3 DNA reads as TGTGCCAGCAGGCAGGGGTACCAAGAGACCCAGTACTTC. Encoded protein: CASRQGYQETQYF.

The rearrangement joins TRBV2 to TRBJ2-3; D might be TRBD2 (5 bases). V was trimmed by 7 bases and J by 0 bases, leaving 17 bases between them. This CDR3 is 16 amino acids long. Germline V gene data show CDR1 as SNHLY and CDR2 as FYNNEI. The CDR3 nucleotides are TGTGCCAGCATTCGACACGGGGAGACTAGCACAGATACGCAGTATTTT. Protein product: CASIRHGETSTDTQYF.

This clone appeared a single time. The V and J genes are TRBV30 and TRBJ2-5, with D uncertain. The CDR3 sequence is 13 residues long. V was cut by 5 bases and J by 5 bases, with 15 bases left in between. Per germline, CDR1 GTSNPN and CDR2 SVGIG (reference sequence). The CDR3 coding sequence is TGTGCCTGGCGTACCATAGCTGGCGAGACCCAGTACTTC. This sequence encodes CAWRTIAGETQYF.

The rearrangement joins TRBV5-1 to TRBJ2-7; TRBD1 aligns across 10 bases. The CDR3 contains 14 residues. CDR1 and CDR2 (germline): SGHRS, YFSETQ. V was clipped by 4 bases and J by 5 bases; unmatched bases: 6. The CDR3 here is CASSPGQGNDEQYF. The CDR3 DNA reads as TGCGCCAGCAGCCCGGGACAGGGGAACGACGAGCAGTACTTC.

This sequence joins TRBV5-4 and TRBJ2-7; D unresolved. From germline, CDR1 is SGHNT and CDR2 YYREEE (reference sequence). The length of the CDR3 is 14 residues. Deletions cut 2 bases from V and 2 bases from J, with 11 bases between. The CDR3 protein is CASSFGGRAYEQYF. CDR3 DNA: TGTGCCAGCAGCTTCGGCGGAAGGGCCTACGAGCAGTACTTC.

This chain connects TRBV12-3 or TRBV12-4 to TRBJ1-2; D possibly corresponds to TRBD1 (5 bases). This CDR3 comprises 12 residues. Between the trimmed V and J ends, which lost 4 bases and 5 bases, there was a span of 8 bases. The CDR3 protein is CASSSPGYGYTF. In nucleotides, the CDR3 is TGTGCCAGCAGTTCCCCAGGGTATGGCTACACCTTC.

This rearrangement joins TRBV30 to TRBJ2-7; tentative D call: TRBD1 (5 bases). The CDR3 runs 13 residues. The V gene's germline CDR1 is GTSNPN and CDR2 SVGIG (reference sequence). V lost 3 bases and J 3 bases, leaving 12 bases between the germline ends. Here the CDR3 DNA reads TGTGCCTGGAGGTGGGCAGGGCGCTACGAGCAGTACTTC. This sequence encodes CAWRWAGRYEQYF. The full variable domain, its missing parts supplied by reference TRBV30 and TRBJ2-7, is SQTIHQWPATLVQPVGSPLSLECTVEGTSNPNLYWYRQAAGRGLQLLFYSVGIGQISSEVPQNLSASRPQDRQFILSSKKLLLSDSGFYLCAWRWAGRYEQYFGPGTRLTVT.

This clone has just one count. The rearrangement uses TRBV19 and TRBJ1-5; unclear D gene. V was cut by 2 bases and J by 7 bases, with 6 bases left in between. The CDR3 totals 12 residues. Germline CDR1 is LNHDA and CDR2 is SQIVND (reference sequence). The CDR3 nucleotides read TGTGCCAGTAGTATATTGGGGCAGCCCCAGCATTTT. Protein sequence: CASSILGQPQHF.

This chain links TRBV5-1 with TRBJ2-7, with 11 bases that match TRBD2. Germline V gene lookup returns CDR1 SGHRS and CDR2 YFSETQ. V lost 4 bases to trimming and J lost 2 bases; unmatched junction nucleotides: 5. There are 15 residues in the CDR3. The CDR3 nucleotides are TGCGCCAGCAGCCCGACTAGCGGGGTTACCTACGAGCAGTACTTC. Protein product: CASSPTSGVTYEQYF.